The source of this T cell receptor beta chain is a study of blood T cells in healthy people across ages. Next came a second PCR, run for roughly 6 to 11 cycles, which used a sample-barcoded 5' primer along with a J-beta primer mix. Each cDNA molecule, via a template-switch adaptor with 12 random nucleotides, was tagged. TCRdb re-analysed the 5' RACE reads in MiXCR, keeping a single row per CDR3 protein. The table lists 710,000 or so distinct CDR3 sequences, about 20% of them singletons. The CDR3 is 13 residues long. Germline CDR1 and CDR2: LGHDT and YNNKEL (reference sequence). V dropped 3 bases and J dropped 7 bases, with 9 bases sitting between them.

The gene calls are TRBV3-1 and TRBJ1-4, with D perhaps TRBD1 (6 bases). The TCR originated in a man aged 65 to 79 in good health. Sequencing was done on a sample of blood. CDR3 in DNA: TGTGCCAGCAGCCAGACAGGTCGTGAAAAACTGTTTTTT. It specifies CASSQTGREKLFF. The whole variable domain, remainder taken from reference TRBV3-1 and TRBJ1-4, is DTAVSQTPKYLVTQMGNDKSIKCEQNLGHDTMYWYKQDSKKFLKIMFSYNNKELIINETVPNRFSPKSPDKAHLNLHINSLELGDSAVYFCASSQTGREKLFFGSGTQLSVL.